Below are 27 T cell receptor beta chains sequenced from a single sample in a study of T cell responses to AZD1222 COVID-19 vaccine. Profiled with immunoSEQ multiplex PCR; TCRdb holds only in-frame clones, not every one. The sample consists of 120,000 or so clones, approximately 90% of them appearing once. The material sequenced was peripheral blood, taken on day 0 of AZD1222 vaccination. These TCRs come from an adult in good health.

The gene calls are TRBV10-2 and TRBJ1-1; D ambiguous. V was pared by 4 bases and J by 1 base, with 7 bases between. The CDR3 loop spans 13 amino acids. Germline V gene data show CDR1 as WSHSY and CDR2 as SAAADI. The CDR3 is CASSATPNTEAFF. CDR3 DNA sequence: TGCGCCAGCAGTGCTACCCCGAACACTGAAGCTTTCTTT.

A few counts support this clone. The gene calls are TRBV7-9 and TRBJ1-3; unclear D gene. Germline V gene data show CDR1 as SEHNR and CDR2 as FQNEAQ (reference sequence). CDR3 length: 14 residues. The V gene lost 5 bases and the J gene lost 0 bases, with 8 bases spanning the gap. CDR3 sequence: CASSALTSGNTIYF. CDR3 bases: TGTGCCAGCAGCGCCCTAACCTCTGGAAACACCATATATTTT. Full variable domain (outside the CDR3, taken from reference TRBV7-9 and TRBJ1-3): DTGVSQNPRHKITKRGQNVTFRCDPISEHNRLYWYRQTLGQGPEFLTYFQNEAQLEKSRLLSDRFSAERPKGSFSTLEIQRTEQGDSAMYLCASSALTSGNTIYFGEGSWLTVV.

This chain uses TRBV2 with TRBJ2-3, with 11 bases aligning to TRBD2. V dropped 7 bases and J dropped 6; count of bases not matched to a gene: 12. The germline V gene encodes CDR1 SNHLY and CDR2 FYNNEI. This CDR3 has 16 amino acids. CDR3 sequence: CASKLTTSGIKDTQYF. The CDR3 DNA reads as TGTGCCAGCAAGCTTACGACTAGCGGGATCAAGGATACGCAGTATTTT.

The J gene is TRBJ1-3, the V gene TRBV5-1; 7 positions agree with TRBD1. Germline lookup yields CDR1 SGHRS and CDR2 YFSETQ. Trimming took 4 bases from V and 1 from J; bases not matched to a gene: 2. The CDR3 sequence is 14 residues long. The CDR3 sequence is CASSGDRSGNTIYF. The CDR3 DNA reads TGCGCCAGCAGCGGGGACAGATCTGGAAACACCATATATTTT.

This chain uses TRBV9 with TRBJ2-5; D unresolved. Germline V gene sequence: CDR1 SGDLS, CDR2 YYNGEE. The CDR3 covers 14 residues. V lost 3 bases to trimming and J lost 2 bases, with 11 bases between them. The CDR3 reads CASSGGPLQETQYF. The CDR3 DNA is TGTGCCAGCAGCGGTGGGCCGTTACAAGAGACCCAGTACTTC.

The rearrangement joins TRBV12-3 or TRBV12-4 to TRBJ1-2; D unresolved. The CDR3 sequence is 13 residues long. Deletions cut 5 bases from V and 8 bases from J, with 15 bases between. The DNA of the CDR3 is TGTGCCAGCAGTGTGAGGGAGATTGGGGGCTACACCTTC. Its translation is CASSVREIGGYTF.

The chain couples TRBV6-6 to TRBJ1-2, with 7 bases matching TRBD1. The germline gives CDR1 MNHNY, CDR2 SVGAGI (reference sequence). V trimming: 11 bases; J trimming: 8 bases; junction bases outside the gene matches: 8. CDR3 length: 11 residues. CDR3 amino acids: CAGETGNGYTF. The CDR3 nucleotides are TGTGCCGGAGAGACAGGGAACGGCTACACCTTC.

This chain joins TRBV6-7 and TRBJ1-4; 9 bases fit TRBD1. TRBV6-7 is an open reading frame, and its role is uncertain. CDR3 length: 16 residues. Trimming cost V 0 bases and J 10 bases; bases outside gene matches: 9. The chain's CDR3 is CASSYSKGQGKGKLFF. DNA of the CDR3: TGTGCCAGCAGTTACTCCAAGGGACAGGGAAAGGGAAAACTGTTTTTT.

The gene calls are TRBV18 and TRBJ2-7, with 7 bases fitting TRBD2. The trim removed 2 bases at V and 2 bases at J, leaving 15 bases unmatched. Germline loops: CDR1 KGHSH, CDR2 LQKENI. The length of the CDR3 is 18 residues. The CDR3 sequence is CASSPYRDGVGGAYEQYF. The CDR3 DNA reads TGTGCCAGCTCACCATACCGGGACGGCGTGGGAGGGGCCTACGAGCAGTACTTC. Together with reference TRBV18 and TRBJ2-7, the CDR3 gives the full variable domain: NAGVMQNPRHLVRRRGQEARLRCSPMKGHSHVYWYRQLPEEGLKFMVYLQKENIIDESGMPKERFSAEFPKEGPSILRIQQVVRGDSAAYFCASSPYRDGVGGAYEQYFGPGTRLTVT.

CDR3 region: CASSTSLAYKSDTQYF. The CDR3, as DNA: TGTGCCAGCAGTACGTCACTAGCGTACAAGTCAGATACGCAGTATTTT. This chain connects TRBV6-2 or TRBV6-3 to TRBJ2-3, with 7 positions matching TRBD2. Germline CDR1 MNHEY, CDR2 SVGEGT. This CDR3 comprises 16 residues. V lost 5 bases, J lost 4 bases, and 12 bases stayed unmatched.

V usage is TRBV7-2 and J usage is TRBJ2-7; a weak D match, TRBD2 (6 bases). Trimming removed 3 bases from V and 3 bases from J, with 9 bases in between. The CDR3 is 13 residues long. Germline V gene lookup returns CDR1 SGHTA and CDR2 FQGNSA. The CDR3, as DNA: TGTGCCAGCAGCTTGACTAGTGACTACGAGCAGTACGTC. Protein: CASSLTSDYEQYV.

CDR3 bases: TGTGCCAGCAGCCAGGGACAGGGATCCTACGAGCAGTACGTC. Translating gives CASSQGQGSYEQYV. The chain joins TRBV13 to TRBJ2-7, with 9 bases aligning to TRBD1. Germline CDR1 reads PRHDT; CDR2 reads FYEKMQ (reference sequence). This CDR3 has 14 amino acids. Trimming took 5 bases from V and 1 from J; bases not matched to a gene: 3.

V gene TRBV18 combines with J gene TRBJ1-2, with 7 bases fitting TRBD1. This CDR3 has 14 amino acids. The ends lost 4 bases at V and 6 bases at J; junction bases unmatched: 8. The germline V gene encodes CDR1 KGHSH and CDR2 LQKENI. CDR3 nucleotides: TGTGCCAGCTCACAAGGACAGGCTGTGCATGGCTACACCTTC. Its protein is CASSQGQAVHGYTF.

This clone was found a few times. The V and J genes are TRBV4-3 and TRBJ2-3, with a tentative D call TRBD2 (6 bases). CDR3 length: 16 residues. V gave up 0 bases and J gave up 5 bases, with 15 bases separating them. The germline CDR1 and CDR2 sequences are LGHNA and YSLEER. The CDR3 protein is CASSQDDGSFEDTQYF. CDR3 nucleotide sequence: TGCGCCAGCAGCCAAGATGACGGGAGCTTTGAAGATACGCAGTATTTT.

The CDR3: CASNTGWGTDTQYF. The CDR3 region has the DNA TGTGCCAGCAACACAGGGTGGGGCACAGATACGCAGTATTTT. The chain is built from TRBV27 and TRBJ2-3; maybe TRBD1 (6 bases). Germline CDR1 reads MNHEY; CDR2 reads SMNVEV (reference sequence). The CDR3 has 14 amino acids. Trimming removed 7 bases at V and 1 base at J, with 12 bases between.

CDR3 sequence: CASSRDRDSAFF. CDR3 in DNA: TGCGCCAGCAGCCGGGACAGGGATTCGGCTTTCTTT. V and J are TRBV5-1 and TRBJ1-1, with TRBD1 matching over 9 bases. The CDR3 totals 12 residues. V lost 4 bases and J lost 11; bases outside the gene matches: 6. Germline V lookup: CDR1 SGHRS, CDR2 YFSETQ.

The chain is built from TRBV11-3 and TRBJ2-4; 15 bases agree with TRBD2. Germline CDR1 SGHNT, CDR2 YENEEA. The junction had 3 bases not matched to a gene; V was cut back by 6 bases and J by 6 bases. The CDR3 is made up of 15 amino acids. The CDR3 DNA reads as TGTGCCAGCAGGGAGGGACTAGCGGGAGGAAACATTCAGTACTTC. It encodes CASREGLAGGNIQYF.

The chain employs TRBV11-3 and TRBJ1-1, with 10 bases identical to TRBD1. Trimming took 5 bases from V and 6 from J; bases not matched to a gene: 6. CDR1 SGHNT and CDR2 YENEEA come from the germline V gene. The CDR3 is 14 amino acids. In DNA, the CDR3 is TGTGCCAGCAGCCACCGGGACAGGGGATCTGAAGCTTTCTTT. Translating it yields CASSHRDRGSEAFF.

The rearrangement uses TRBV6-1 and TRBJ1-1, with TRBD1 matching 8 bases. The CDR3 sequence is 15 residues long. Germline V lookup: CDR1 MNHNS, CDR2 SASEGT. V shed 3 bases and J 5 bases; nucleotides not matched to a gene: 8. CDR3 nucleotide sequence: TGTGCCAGCAGTGAGGAATTTGGACAGGGTACTGAAGCTTTCTTT. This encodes CASSEEFGQGTEAFF.

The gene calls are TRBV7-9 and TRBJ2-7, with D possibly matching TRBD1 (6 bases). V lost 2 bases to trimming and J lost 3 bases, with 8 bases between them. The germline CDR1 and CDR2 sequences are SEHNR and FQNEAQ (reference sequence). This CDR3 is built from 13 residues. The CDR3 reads CASSLQGHYEQYF. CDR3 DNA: TGTGCCAGCAGCTTACAGGGGCACTACGAGCAGTACTTC.

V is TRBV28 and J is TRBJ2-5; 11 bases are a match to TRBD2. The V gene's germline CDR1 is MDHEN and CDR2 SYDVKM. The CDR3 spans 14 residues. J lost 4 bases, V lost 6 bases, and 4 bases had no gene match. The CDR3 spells CASRPTSGVETQYF. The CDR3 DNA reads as TGTGCCAGCAGGCCGACTAGCGGGGTAGAGACCCAGTACTTC.

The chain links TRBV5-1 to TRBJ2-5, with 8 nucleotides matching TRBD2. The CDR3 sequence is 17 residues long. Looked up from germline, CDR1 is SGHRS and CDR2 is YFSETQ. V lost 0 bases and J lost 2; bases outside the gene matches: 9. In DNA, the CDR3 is TGCGCCAGCAGCTTGGCCCCGGGCGCGGGGGGTCAAGAGACCCAGTACTTC. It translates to CASSLAPGAGGQETQYF. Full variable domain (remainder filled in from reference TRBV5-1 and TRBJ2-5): KAGVTQTPRYLIKTRGQQVTLSCSPISGHRSVSWYQQTPGQGLQFLFEYFSETQRNKGNFPGRFSGRQFSNSRSEMNVSTLELGDSALYLCASSLAPGAGGQETQYFGPGTRLLVL.

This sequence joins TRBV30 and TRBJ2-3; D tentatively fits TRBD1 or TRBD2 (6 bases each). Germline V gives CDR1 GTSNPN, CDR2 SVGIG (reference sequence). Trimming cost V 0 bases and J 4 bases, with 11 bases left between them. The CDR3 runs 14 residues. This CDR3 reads CAWSVKGGADTQYF. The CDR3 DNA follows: TGTGCCTGGAGTGTGAAGGGGGGCGCAGATACGCAGTATTTT.

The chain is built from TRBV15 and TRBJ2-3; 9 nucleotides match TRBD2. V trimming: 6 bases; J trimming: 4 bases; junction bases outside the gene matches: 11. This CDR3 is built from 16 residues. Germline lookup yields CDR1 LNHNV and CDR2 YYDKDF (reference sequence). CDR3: CATRALRAGGSDTQYF. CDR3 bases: TGTGCCACCAGAGCACTTAGGGCGGGGGGGTCAGATACGCAGTATTTT.

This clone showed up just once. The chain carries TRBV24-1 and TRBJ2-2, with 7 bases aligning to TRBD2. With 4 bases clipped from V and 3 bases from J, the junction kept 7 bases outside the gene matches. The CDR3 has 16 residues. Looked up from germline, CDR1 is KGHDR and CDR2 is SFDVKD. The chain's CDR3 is CATSEGGRAYTGELFF. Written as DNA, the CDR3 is TGTGCCACCAGTGAAGGAGGGAGGGCCTACACCGGGGAGCTGTTTTTT.

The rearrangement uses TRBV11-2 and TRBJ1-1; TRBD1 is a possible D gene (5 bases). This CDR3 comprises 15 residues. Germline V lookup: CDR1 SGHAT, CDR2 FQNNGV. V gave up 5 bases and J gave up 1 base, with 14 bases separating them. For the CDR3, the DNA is TGTGCCAGCAGCCTGACGGGACGGCGGAACACTGAAGCTTTCTTT. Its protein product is CASSLTGRRNTEAFF.

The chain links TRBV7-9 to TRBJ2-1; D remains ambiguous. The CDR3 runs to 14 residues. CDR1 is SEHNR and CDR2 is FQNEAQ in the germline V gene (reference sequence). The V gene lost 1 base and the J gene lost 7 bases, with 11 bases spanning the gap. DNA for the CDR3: TGTGCCAGCAGCTTAGATGTTGACACAAATGAGCAGTTCTTC. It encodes CASSLDVDTNEQFF.